Shown below are 21 T cell receptor beta chains from a single sample sequenced in a study of cytomegalovirus exposure and HLA in healthy donors. Use of 60 Vbeta and 13 Jbeta primers characterized the PCR. Sequenced by immunoSEQ multiplex PCR; TCRdb stores in-frame clones only, minus some. Counted here are around 150,000 clones, 80% to 85% occurring once; the ten biggest clones make up about 7.4%. The sequencing input was PBMCs. The origin of the receptors is a woman in her fifties or sixties in good health and CMV-seropositive.

This rearrangement joins TRBV14 to TRBJ2-7; D not resolved. Trimming took 4 bases from V and 4 from J, leaving 2 bases between them. The CDR3 spans 10 residues. From germline, CDR1 is SGHDN and CDR2 FVKESK. The CDR3 protein is CASSPYEQYF. As DNA, the CDR3 is TGTGCCAGCAGCCCGTACGAGCAGTACTTC.

V usage is TRBV18 and J usage is TRBJ2-7; 7 nucleotides match TRBD1. Per the germline V gene, CDR1 is KGHSH and CDR2 is LQKENI. The junction had 5 bases not matched to a gene; V was cut back by 3 bases and J by 6 bases. The CDR3 spans 13 residues. Written as DNA, the CDR3 is TGTGCCAGCTCACCTGACAGGGCCAGCGAGCAGTACTTC. Amino acids: CASSPDRASEQYF.

DNA for the CDR3: TGTGCCAGCAGTGAAGGGTGGGCCGGCTACACCTTC. It specifies CASSEGWAGYTF. The V call is TRBV2, the J call TRBJ1-2; D remains unclear. This CDR3 is built from 12 residues. V gave up 1 base and J gave up 8 bases, with 8 bases separating them. Germline assignment: CDR1 SNHLY and CDR2 FYNNEI.

V usage is TRBV2 and J usage is TRBJ1-5, with 7 nucleotides matching TRBD1. Trimming at V came to 6 bases and at J to 5 bases, leaving 4 bases not matched to a gene. Germline lookup yields CDR1 SNHLY and CDR2 FYNNEI. This CDR3 is 13 amino acids long. The CDR3 DNA sequence: TGTGCCAGCAGAAAGGGGGCCTATCAGCCCCAGCATTTT. Protein product: CASRKGAYQPQHF.

V usage is TRBV7-2 and J usage is TRBJ2-5; D uncertain. V was shortened by 5 bases and J by 4 bases, with 11 bases between the two germline ends. Germline-derived CDR1 and CDR2 are SGHTA and FQGNSA. This CDR3 spans 13 amino acids. The CDR3 DNA is TGTGCCAGCAGCCTCCCTTCGAGAGAGACCCAGTACTTC. It codes for CASSLPSRETQYF.

The rearrangement joins TRBV7-2 to TRBJ1-5; a weak D match, TRBD1 (6 bases). The CDR3 is 15 residues long. V lost 4 bases and J lost 6, with 16 bases in between. CDR1 is SGHTA, CDR2 FQGNSA, per germline. This CDR3 reads CASSYPGVVGQPQHF. The DNA for the CDR3 is TGTGCCAGCAGCTACCCAGGGGTTGTAGGTCAGCCCCAGCATTTT.

The rearrangement links TRBV6-5 to TRBJ1-5; no definite D call. Trimming removed 2 bases from V and 5 bases from J, with 4 bases in between. Germline V gene lookup returns CDR1 MNHEY and CDR2 SVGAGI. The CDR3 is 12 amino acids. The CDR3 is CASSYADQPQHF. DNA of the CDR3: TGTGCCAGCAGTTACGCGGATCAGCCCCAGCATTTT.

The chain carries TRBV7-9 and TRBJ1-3; TRBD1 aligns across 9 bases. CDR1 and CDR2 from the germline V gene are SEHNR and FQNEAQ (reference sequence). The CDR3 has 15 residues. Germline trimming cut 5 bases from V and 3 bases from J; bases unmatched to any gene: 5. CDR3 sequence: CASSTGTGSGNTIYF. CDR3 coding DNA: TGTGCCAGCAGCACCGGGACAGGGAGTGGAAACACCATATATTTT.

This rearrangement joins TRBV27 to TRBJ2-1, with 9 bases matching TRBD2. There are 16 residues in the CDR3. V lost 4 bases, J lost 7 bases, and 11 bases stayed unmatched. The germline V gene encodes CDR1 MNHEY and CDR2 SMNVEV (reference sequence). CDR3 nucleotides: TGTGCCAGCAGTTACATAGCGGGAGAGGGTAATAATGAGCAGTTCTTC. Amino acid sequence: CASSYIAGEGNNEQFF.

The chain links TRBV29-1 to TRBJ2-5, with D maybe TRBD1 (7 bases). The assigned J gene may be wrong: the sequence end matches TRBJ2-7 better. The CDR3 runs to 13 residues. The germline V gene encodes CDR1 SQVTM and CDR2 ANQGSEA. CDR3 coding DNA: TGCAGCGTTGGACAGGGACTGGCTAACGAGCAGTACTTC. It encodes CSVGQGLANEQYF.

This clone occurred a few times. The V call is TRBV5-8, the J call TRBJ1-4; D is ambiguous. The germline gives CDR1 SGHTS, CDR2 YDEGEE. The CDR3 spans 14 residues. Deletions cut 4 bases from V and 8 bases from J, with 15 bases between. CDR3 in amino acids: CASSPGGFFEKLFF. DNA of the CDR3: TGTGCCAGCAGCCCGGGAGGTTTCTTCGAAAAACTGTTTTTT. Using reference TRBV5-8 and TRBJ1-4 for the parts outside the CDR3, the full variable domain is EAGVTQSPTHLIKTRGQQATLRCSPISGHTSVYWYQQALGLGLQFLLWYDEGEERNRGNFPPRFSGRQFPNYSSELNVNALELEDSALYLCASSPGGFFEKLFFGSGTQLSVL.

This clone has only a few counts. This chain joins TRBV11-1 and TRBJ2-7; weak D call: TRBD1 (6 bases). The germline V gene encodes CDR1 SGHAT and CDR2 FQDESV (reference sequence). V was shortened by 2 bases and J by 3 bases, with 14 bases between the two germline ends. This CDR3 contains 15 residues. The CDR3: CASSLSGTGYYEQYF. CDR3 bases: TGTGCCAGCAGCTTATCGGGAACAGGGTACTACGAGCAGTACTTC. The full variable domain, with the rest looked up from reference TRBV11-1 and TRBJ2-7, is EAEVAQSPRYKITEKSQAVAFWCDPISGHATLYWYRQILGQGPELLVQFQDESVVDDSQLPKDRFSAERLKGVDSTLKIQPAELGDSAMYLCASSLSGTGYYEQYFGPGTRLTVT.

The rearrangement joins TRBV7-9 to TRBJ1-2, with 11 bases identical to TRBD1. V lost 5 bases, J lost 4 bases, and 6 bases stayed unmatched. The CDR3 spans 15 residues. Per the germline V gene, CDR1 is SEHNR and CDR2 is FQNEAQ (reference sequence). This CDR3 is CASSLDRGRAYGYTF. In DNA, the CDR3 is TGTGCCAGCAGCCTGGACAGGGGGCGCGCCTATGGCTACACCTTC. The entire variable domain, with the rest obtained from reference TRBV7-9 and TRBJ1-2, is as follows: DTGVSQNPRHKITKRGQNVTFRCDPISEHNRLYWYRQTLGQGPEFLTYFQNEAQLEKSRLLSDRFSAERPKGSFSTLEIQRTEQGDSAMYLCASSLDRGRAYGYTFGSGTRLTVV.

This chain connects TRBV6-5 to TRBJ1-5; possible D gene TRBD1, 5 bases. Germline V gene data show CDR1 as MNHEY and CDR2 as SVGAGI. With 2 bases removed from V and 3 bases from J, the gap between germline ends came to 11 bases. The CDR3 is 15 residues long. The CDR3 here is CASSYPDSLNQPQHF. CDR3 coding DNA: TGTGCCAGCAGTTACCCCGACAGCCTCAATCAGCCCCAGCATTTT.

This clone was counted only a few times. The V gene is TRBV7-2, the J gene TRBJ1-1, with D tentatively TRBD1 (5 bases). Germline V gene sequence: CDR1 SGHTA, CDR2 FQGNSA. The CDR3 has 14 residues. V shed 2 bases and J shed 1 base, with 8 bases lying between them. The CDR3 sequence is CASSLMGGNTEAFF. As DNA, the CDR3 is TGTGCCAGCAGCTTAATGGGGGGGAACACTGAAGCTTTCTTT.

The V and J genes are TRBV5-1 and TRBJ2-3, with TRBD2 as a possible D gene (5 bases). Trimming took off 2 bases at V and 1 base at J, with 11 bases between the two ends. The length of the CDR3 is 15 residues. Germline V CDR1 and CDR2: SGHRS, YFSETQ. In DNA, the CDR3 is TGCGCCAGCAGCTTAGAGGGAGCTGGCACAGATACGCAGTATTTT. Translation gives CASSLEGAGTDTQYF.

V and J are TRBV10-3 and TRBJ2-7, with a tentative D call TRBD2 (6 bases). Germline assignment: CDR1 ENHRY and CDR2 SYGVKD. Trimming shortened V by 4 bases and J by 4 bases, and 14 bases separated the two germline ends. The CDR3 runs to 14 residues. This CDR3 is CAISGDSSGYEQYF. CDR3 bases: TGTGCCATCAGTGGGGACTCCTCAGGGTACGAGCAGTACTTC.

This chain connects TRBV7-6 to TRBJ2-1; TRBD2 aligns across 11 bases. The junction had 8 bases not matched to a gene; V was cut back by 1 base and J by 0 bases. Germline CDR1 is SGHVS and CDR2 is FNYEAQ. This CDR3 has 19 residues. The CDR3 DNA is TGTGCCAGCAGCTTAGTTCAAGGGACTAGCGGTTTCTCCTACAATGAGCAGTTCTTC. Amino acid sequence: CASSLVQGTSGFSYNEQFF.

This clone has a handful of counts. This sequence joins TRBV5-6 and TRBJ2-5; no definite D call. Germline V CDR1 and CDR2: SGHDT, YYEEEE. Trimming removed 3 bases at V and 1 base at J, with 7 bases between. The CDR3 consists of 13 residues. CDR3 in amino acids: CASSSGTQETQYF. CDR3 nucleotide sequence: TGTGCCAGCAGCTCAGGAACCCAAGAGACCCAGTACTTC. Full variable domain (remainder filled in from reference TRBV5-6 and TRBJ2-5): DAGVTQSPTHLIKTRGQQVTLRCSPKSGHDTVSWYQQALGQGPQFIFQYYEEEERQRGNFPDRFSGHQFPNYSSELNVNALLLGDSALYLCASSSGTQETQYFGPGTRLLVL.

This chain joins TRBV6-5 and TRBJ2-5; 7 nucleotides agree with TRBD1. V shed 1 base and J 3 bases; nucleotides not matched to a gene: 5. The CDR3 totals 15 residues. Germline values: CDR1 MNHEY, CDR2 SVGAGI. CDR3 in DNA: TGTGCCAGCAGTTACTTCTCCGGGACAGAAGAGACCCAGTACTTC. Protein sequence: CASSYFSGTEETQYF.

This chain links TRBV10-3 with TRBJ2-7, with TRBD1 matching 7 bases. The CDR3 has 16 amino acids. The ends lost 1 base at V and 2 bases at J; junction bases unmatched: 8. Germline V gene data show CDR1 as ENHRY and CDR2 as SYGVKD. CDR3 nucleotide sequence: TGTGCCATCAGTGAGTTACAGGGGCCCAAAACCTACGAGCAGTACTTC. Protein sequence: CAISELQGPKTYEQYF.